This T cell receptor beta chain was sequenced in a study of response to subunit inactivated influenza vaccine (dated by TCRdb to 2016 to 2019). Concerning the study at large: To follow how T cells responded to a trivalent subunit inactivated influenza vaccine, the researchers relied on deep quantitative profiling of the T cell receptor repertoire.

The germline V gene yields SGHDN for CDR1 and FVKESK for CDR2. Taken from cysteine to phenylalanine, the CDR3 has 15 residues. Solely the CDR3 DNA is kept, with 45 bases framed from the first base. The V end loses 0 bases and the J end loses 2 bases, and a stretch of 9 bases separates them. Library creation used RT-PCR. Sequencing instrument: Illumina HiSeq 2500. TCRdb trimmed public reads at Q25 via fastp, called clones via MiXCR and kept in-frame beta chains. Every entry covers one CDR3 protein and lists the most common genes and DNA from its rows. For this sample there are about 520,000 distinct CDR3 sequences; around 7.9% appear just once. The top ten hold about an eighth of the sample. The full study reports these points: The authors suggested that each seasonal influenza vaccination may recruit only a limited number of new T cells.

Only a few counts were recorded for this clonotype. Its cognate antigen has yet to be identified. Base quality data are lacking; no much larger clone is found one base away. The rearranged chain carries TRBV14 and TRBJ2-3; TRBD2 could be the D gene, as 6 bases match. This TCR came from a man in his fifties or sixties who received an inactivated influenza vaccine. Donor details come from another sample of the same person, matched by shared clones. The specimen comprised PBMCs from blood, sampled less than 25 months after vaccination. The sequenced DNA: TGTGCCAGCAGCCAAGATCGGGGGTTCACAGATACGCAGTATTTT. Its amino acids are CASSQDRGFTDTQYF.